This TCR beta chain was recovered during a study of T cell clones after liver transplantation. Study-wide context: Three of eight recipients were HCV-positive; others had non-autoimmune, non-viral indications. General study results and limits: Small, mixed patient groups and varying post-transplant times limit these conclusions.

Assay: immunoSEQ multiplex PCR; the TCRdb copy retains only in-frame clones and omits some. Counted here are fewer than 25,000 clones, about 93% occurring once; the ten biggest clones make up around 25%. With V trimmed by 6 bases and J by 4 bases, 6 bases remained unmatched. Germline assignment: CDR1 SGHRS and CDR2 YFSETQ. The CDR3 consists of 14 residues. This clone was seen a single time. No antigen is known for it. The chain recombines TRBV5-1 with TRBJ1-4; TRBD1 aligns across 7 bases. The TCR originated in a human patient who received a liver transplant. The graft donor may be the source of some T cells. The source was CD8+ T cells from blood, collected roughly 25 months after liver transplant. The CDR3 DNA is TGCGCCAGCATGCAGGGGGGCGATAATGAAAAACTGTTTTTT. Protein: CASMQGGDNEKLFF.